Listed below are T cell receptor beta chains from one sample, sequenced in a study of CD8 T cells in ankylosing spondylitis. TCRdb fed the 5' RACE reads into MiXCR, producing one record per CDR3 protein. Of roughly 700,000 distinct CDR3 sequences listed, under 20% are singletons. The specimen sequenced was blood, either unsorted or a sorted T cell fraction (not recorded which). The receptors were sampled from a male donor with ankylosing spondylitis. CDR3s include the opening cysteine and the closing phenylalanine or tryptophan. A D gene is named only where the DNA matches it firmly. Part of the rows lack a size; the others show once, few, many or a class for expanded clones.

V gene	clone size	D gene	J gene	CDR3 DNA	CDR3 protein
TRBV20-1	.	.	TRBJ2-1	TGCAGTGCCCCACGACGAAACAATGAGCAGTTCTTC	CSAPRRNNEQFF
TRBV2	few	.	TRBJ2-2	TGTGCCAGCAGGACAGAAGATCCCGGGGAGCTGTTTTTT	CASRTEDPGELFF
TRBV20-1	few	TRBD2	TRBJ2-3	TGCAGTGCTAGTGCGGGGGGGACAGATACGCAGTATTTT	CSASAGGTDTQYF
TRBV7-2	few	.	TRBJ2-1	TGTGCCAGCAGCCGACCTAGGCAGAGCTCCTACAATGAGCAGTTCTTC	CASSRPRQSSYNEQFF
TRBV5-6	.	.	TRBJ2-1	TGTGCCGCTTATCAAGGGGGGACGGATGAGCAGTTCTTC	CAAYQGGTDEQFF
TRBV10-3	few	.	TRBJ2-7	TGTGCCACCACGCGGGGTCCACTCGCCGAGGGCTACGAGCAGTACTTC	CATTRGPLAEGYEQYF
TRBV14	.	TRBD1	TRBJ2-5	TGTGCCAGCAGCCAACACACAGGGGGCGCGGGAGAGACCCAGTACTTC	CASSQHTGGAGETQYF
TRBV7-8	.	TRBD2	TRBJ2-1	TGTGCCAGCAGCTCCCTGGGGCGGGAGTACAATGAGCAGTTCTTC	CASSSLGREYNEQFF
TRBV20-1	few	.	TRBJ2-3	TGCAGTGTCATGAGTCGCCTACAGGCCACCAAGAGCACAGATACGCAGTATTTT	CSVMSRLQATKSTDTQYF
TRBV9	few	.	TRBJ1-1	TGTGCCAGCAGCGACCTAGGGAAAGGTGAAGCTTTCTTT	CASSDLGKGEAFF
TRBV12-3/TRBV12-4	many	TRBD1	TRBJ1-3	TGTGCCAGCAGCCCGGGACAGGGGGAAGGAAACACCATATATTTT	CASSPGQGEGNTIYF
TRBV29-1	.	TRBD1	TRBJ2-1	TGCAGCGTTAACCGGGACAGTAAATATGAGCAGTTCTTC	CSVNRDSKYEQFF
TRBV3-1	.	.	TRBJ1-3	TGTGCCAGCAGCCTTAACCCCAGGAAAACTGGAAACACCATATATTTT	CASSLNPRKTGNTIYF
TRBV4-1	.	.	TRBJ2-1	TGCGCCAGCAGCCAAGATCCTTTGGGCAGGGGGGATGAGCAGTTCTTC	CASSQDPLGRGDEQFF
TRBV25-1	few	TRBD1	TRBJ2-7	TGTGCCAGCAGTGCCCGGGACAGACCTACCTACGAGCAGTACTTC	CASSARDRPTYEQYF
TRBV3-1	.	TRBD2	TRBJ2-7	TGTGCCAGCAGACAACACGGGAGGGGAGACGAGCAGTACTTC	CASRQHGRGDEQYF
TRBV19	few	TRBD1	TRBJ1-5	TGTGCCAGTCCTCAGAGGGACAGGGCTCAAAGTCAGCCCCAGCATTTT	CASPQRDRAQSQPQHF
TRBV6-1	.	.	TRBJ1-5	TGTGCCAGCAGTGGGTCAGTAAATAGCAATCAGCCCCAGCATTTT	CASSGSVNSNQPQHF
TRBV29-1	.	.	TRBJ2-3	TGCAGCGTTGAAGATTCAACAGGACCGGTGGATACGCAGTATTTT	CSVEDSTGPVDTQYF
TRBV28	.	.	TRBJ1-4	TGTGCCAGCAGTTTAGTCAGTCCTAATGAAAAACTGTTTTTT	CASSLVSPNEKLFF
TRBV27	.	.	TRBJ1-2	TGTGCCAGCAGCCCCCTAAGGGGAGTAGGGGGACGGAACTATGGCTACACCTTC	CASSPLRGVGGRNYGYTF
TRBV28	.	TRBD1	TRBJ1-5	TGTGCCAGCAGGACAGGGTTCAATCAGCCCCAGCATTTT	CASRTGFNQPQHF
TRBV12-3/TRBV12-4	many	.	TRBJ1-5	TGTGCCAGCAGCTCCCGGTCTGATCAGCCCCAGCATTTT	CASSSRSDQPQHF
TRBV9	few	.	TRBJ2-1	TGTGCCAGCAGCGCAGGCCAACCCTACAATGAGCAGTTCTTC	CASSAGQPYNEQFF
TRBV27	.	.	TRBJ1-1	TGTGCCAGCAAGAAGAATAGGGTAATGGACACTGAAGCTTTCTTT	CASKKNRVMDTEAFF
TRBV5-1	few	TRBD2	TRBJ2-1	TGCGCCAGCAGCTTGCCAAGCGGGGGGGCCGTAGTGGATGAGCAGTTCTTC	CASSLPSGGAVVDEQFF
TRBV5-5	few	.	TRBJ2-7	TGTGCCAGACGGACAGTTTTCCTCTACGAGCAGTACTTC	CARRTVFLYEQYF
TRBV7-8	.	.	TRBJ1-4	TGTGCCAGCAGCTTAGAGGGTCGATTCGCGGGAGTTAATGAAAAACTGTTTTTT	CASSLEGRFAGVNEKLFF
TRBV5-1	.	TRBD1	TRBJ2-1	TGCGCCAGCAGCTGGGGGGACAGGAGCTCCTACAATGAGCAGTTCTTC	CASSWGDRSSYNEQFF
TRBV20-1	few	.	TRBJ2-1	TGCAGTGCTCCCCGGGACACCTGGCGGAGTGAGCAGTTCTTC	CSAPRDTWRSEQFF
TRBV5-1	.	TRBD2	TRBJ2-5	TGCGCCAGCAGCGATCGAACGGGAGGAGAAGAGACCCAGTACTTC	CASSDRTGGEETQYF
TRBV29-1	.	.	TRBJ2-7	TGCAGCGTCGGACTGGGAGACTACGAGCAGTACTTC	CSVGLGDYEQYF
TRBV6-1	few	.	TRBJ1-1	TGTGCCAGCAGTACACTACGGATTGAAGCTTTCTTT	CASSTLRIEAFF
TRBV4-1	.	.	TRBJ1-5	TGCGCCAGCAGCCAAGTTCAGGCCGGAGGGGATCAGCCCCAGCATTTT	CASSQVQAGGDQPQHF
TRBV28	few	TRBD2	TRBJ2-5	TGTGCCAGCAGCCTCAGGACTAGCGGGAGTCCGGGCAGAGAGACCCAGTACTTC	CASSLRTSGSPGRETQYF
TRBV6-6	few	.	TRBJ2-5	TGTGCCAGCAGTAACGGGGAATTGGAGACCCAGTACTTC	CASSNGELETQYF
TRBV12-3/TRBV12-4	many	.	TRBJ2-2	TGTGCCAGCAGCACTGGACCCGGGGAGCTGTTTTTT	CASSTGPGELFF
TRBV20-1	.	TRBD1	TRBJ2-3	TGCAGTGCTAGAGGTGGGGTAAGACAGGGACATACAGATACGCAGTATTTT	CSARGGVRQGHTDTQYF
TRBV2	.	.	TRBJ2-7	TGTGCCAGCATACTAAGAGATGGGGTATACGAGCAGTACTTC	CASILRDGVYEQYF